This TCR beta chain came from a study of human thymus T cells. It was from resections taken during corrective heart surgery that the thymus tissue came. Study findings and constraints: Thymic and blood repertoires seemed to show skewed V and J gene use.

Assay used: immunoSEQ multiplex PCR; TCRdb lists only in-frame clones, some missing. This table has tens of thousands of clones, just over 95% appearing once. This clone was counted a single time. Its matching antigen is unknown. This TCR came from a boy under three years old with a congenital heart defect but otherwise immunologically healthy. Source material: thymus tissue.

CDR3 in amino acids: CASSQQGHSYNEQFF. In nucleotides, the CDR3 is TGTGCCAGCAGCCAGCAGGGTCACTCCTACAATGAGCAGTTCTTC. V usage is TRBV4-2 and J usage is TRBJ2-1; a weak D match, TRBD1 (5 bases). CDR3 length equals 15 residues. Between the trimmed V and J ends, which lost 3 bases and 0 bases, there was a span of 9 bases. Germline CDR1 reads LGHNA; CDR2 reads YNFKEQ.